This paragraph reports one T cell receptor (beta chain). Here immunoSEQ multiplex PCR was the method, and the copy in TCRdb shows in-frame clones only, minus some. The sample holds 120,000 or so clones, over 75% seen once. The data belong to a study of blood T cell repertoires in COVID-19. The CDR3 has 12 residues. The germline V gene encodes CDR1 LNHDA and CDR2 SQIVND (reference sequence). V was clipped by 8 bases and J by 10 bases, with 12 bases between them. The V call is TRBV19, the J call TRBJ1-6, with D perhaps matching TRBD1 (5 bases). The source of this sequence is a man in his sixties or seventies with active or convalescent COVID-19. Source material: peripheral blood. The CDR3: CASSRVRSPLHF. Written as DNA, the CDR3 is TGTGCCAGTTCCAGGGTTCGGTCACCCCTCCACTTT. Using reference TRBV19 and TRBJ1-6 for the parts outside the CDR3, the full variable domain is DGGITQSPKYLFRKEGQNVTLSCEQNLNHDAMYWYRQDPGQGLRLIYYSQIVNDFQKGDIAEGYSVSREKKESFPLTVTSAQKNPTAFYLCASSRVRSPLHFGNGTRLTVT.